The clone carrying this T cell receptor (beta chain) was counted only a few times. The record originates from a study of T-cell memory formation after mild COVID-19. TCRdb redid the calling of the 5' RACE reads with MiXCR, one entry per CDR3 protein. The sample contains fewer than 200,000 distinct CDR3 sequences, about a fifth of which appear only once. Trimming pared 4 bases from V and 0 bases from J, leaving 18 bases between. This CDR3 has 17 residues. Germline V gives CDR1 MGHRA, CDR2 YSYEKL. The chain employs TRBV4-1 and TRBJ1-1; D gene uncertain. The TCR was taken from an adult woman who had mild COVID-19 (a few samples of this study predate the infection). Cell type and time point are not known. Input material: PBMCs or a T cell subset sorted from them (not recorded which). This chain's CDR3 is CASSPASLAFMNTEAFF. CDR3 DNA sequence: TGCGCCAGCAGCCCAGCCTCATTAGCCTTCATGAACACTGAAGCTTTCTTT.